Shown below are 25 T cell receptor beta chains from a single sample sequenced in a study of OX40 agonist ivuxolimab in advanced cancers. Measured with immunoSEQ multiplex PCR; TCRdb has only the in-frame clones, and not every one. Of about 100,000 clones detected, roughly 94% appear once; the ten largest clones hold 0.18%. Sequenced here: CD4+ or CD8+ T cells sorted from blood, sampled in a trial of the OX40 agonist ivuxolimab. These receptors all come from an adult with an advanced solid tumor such as melanoma, head and neck, liver or kidney cancer.

The chain combines TRBV5-8 with TRBJ1-2; D might be TRBD1 (5 bases). Per germline, CDR1 SGHTS and CDR2 YDEGEE. This CDR3 region has 15 residues. V was cut by 2 bases and J by 4 bases, with 15 bases left in between. The CDR3 DNA reads as TGTGCCAGCAGCTTCCGCAGGGCCAACATCTATGGCTACACCTTC. It codes for CASSFRRANIYGYTF. Full variable domain (outside the CDR3, taken from reference TRBV5-8 and TRBJ1-2): EAGVTQSPTHLIKTRGQQATLRCSPISGHTSVYWYQQALGLGLQFLLWYDEGEERNRGNFPPRFSGRQFPNYSSELNVNALELEDSALYLCASSFRRANIYGYTFGSGTRLTVV.

The chain has TRBV6-5 and TRBJ2-5, with D maybe TRBD2 (5 bases). This CDR3 has 16 residues. The V end was cut by 0 bases, the J end by 4 bases, with 15 bases between. CDR1 is MNHEY, CDR2 SVGAGI, per germline. For the CDR3, the DNA is TGTGCCAGCAGTTACTCCTTACTTGGCGGAGGAGAGACCCAGTACTTC. Translating it yields CASSYSLLGGGETQYF.

The chain couples TRBV27 to TRBJ2-1, with a weak D call TRBD2 (7 bases). The CDR3 is made up of 12 amino acids. CDR1 and CDR2 from the germline V gene are MNHEY and SMNVEV (reference sequence). The CDR3 is CTWRGGDNEQFF. CDR3 nucleotides: TGTACGTGGAGGGGGGGGGACAATGAGCAGTTCTTC.

This chain links TRBV12-5 with TRBJ2-1; 7 bases map to TRBD2. V gave up 5 bases and J gave up 3 bases; unmatched junction bases: 7. Germline values: CDR1 LGHNT, CDR2 FRNRAP. This CDR3 is 15 amino acids long. CDR3 residues: CASGLSAGYYNEQFF. The CDR3 nucleotides are TGTGCTAGTGGTCTCTCAGCGGGGTACTACAATGAGCAGTTCTTC.

V is TRBV19 and J is TRBJ1-2; 10 bases are a match to TRBD1. CDR3 length: 14 residues. Trimming took 6 bases from V and 8 from J; bases not matched to a gene: 9. Looked up from germline, CDR1 is LNHDA and CDR2 is SQIVND (reference sequence). The CDR3 DNA reads as TGTGCCAGTAGCGGGGACAGGGGCCCCCTAGGCTACACCTTC. Translating it yields CASSGDRGPLGYTF.

The V and J genes are TRBV7-9 and TRBJ2-7, with a tentative D call TRBD2 (6 bases). This CDR3 region has 16 residues. V lost 5 bases and J 2 bases, leaving 19 bases between the germline ends. Germline CDR1 reads SEHNR; CDR2 reads FQNEAQ (reference sequence). CDR3 nucleotides: TGTGCCAGCAGCCCAAGGGCTGGGGACTCCCCCTACGAGCAGTACTTC. It codes for CASSPRAGDSPYEQYF.

This chain joins TRBV19 and TRBJ1-2; D might be TRBD1 (6 bases). Trimming left V 6 bases short and J 5 bases short, with 13 bases between. This CDR3 comprises 13 residues. The germline CDR1 and CDR2 sequences are LNHDA and SQIVND (reference sequence). CDR3 in amino acids: CASSVQGLYGYTF. The CDR3 nucleotides read TGTGCCAGTAGCGTTCAGGGGCTGTATGGCTACACCTTC.

This rearrangement joins TRBV7-7 to TRBJ1-4; D not certain. Germline V gene lookup returns CDR1 SSHAT and CDR2 FNYEAQ (reference sequence). The CDR3 has 12 residues. V was clipped by 5 bases and J by 5 bases, with 6 bases between them. The CDR3 DNA is TGTGCCAGCAGCCCACTAAATGAAAAACTGTTTTTT. Translation gives CASSPLNEKLFF.

V and J are TRBV7-3 and TRBJ1-5; D gene ambiguous. Germline CDR1 SGHTA, CDR2 FQGTGA. The CDR3 totals 13 residues. The V end was cut by 5 bases, the J end by 8 bases, with 13 bases between. The CDR3 DNA reads TGTGCCAGCAGCGAAGTCCCCCAGGAGCCCCAGCATTTT. Translation: CASSEVPQEPQHF. Full variable domain (missing parts from reference TRBV7-3 and TRBJ1-5): GAGVSQTPSNKVTEKGKYVELRCDPISGHTALYWYRQSLGQGPEFLIYFQGTGAADDSGLPNDRFFAVRPEGSVSTLKIQRTERGDSAVYLCASSEVPQEPQHFGDGTRLSIL.

This chain joins TRBV7-2 and TRBJ2-7; D is unresolved. This CDR3 comprises 14 residues. The germline gives CDR1 SGHTA, CDR2 FQGNSA. Deletions cut 5 bases from V and 3 bases from J, with 14 bases between. The CDR3 bases are TGTGCCAGCAGCCCCGACATTAGAGGCTACGAGCAGTACTTC. It is translated as CASSPDIRGYEQYF.

The chain has TRBV5-1 and TRBJ2-3; 12 nucleotides align to TRBD2. CDR1 and CDR2 from the germline V gene are SGHRS and YFSETQ. The trim removed 3 bases at V and 1 base at J, leaving 12 bases unmatched. This CDR3 contains 19 residues. This chain's CDR3 is CASSSGGASGRVRTDTQYF. The CDR3 region has the DNA TGCGCCAGCAGCTCAGGTGGTGCTAGCGGGAGGGTACGCACAGATACGCAGTATTTT.

This rearrangement joins TRBV18 to TRBJ1-2; unclear D gene. The CDR3 is made up of 14 amino acids. V lost 3 bases and J 4 bases, leaving 12 bases between the germline ends. Looked up from germline, CDR1 is KGHSH and CDR2 is LQKENI. The CDR3 nucleotides are TGTGCCAGCTCACCTTCCACAGACCGCTATGGCTACACCTTC. Amino acid sequence: CASSPSTDRYGYTF.

The rearrangement joins TRBV11-1 to TRBJ2-7, with D perhaps TRBD2 (6 bases). V was cut by 8 bases and J by 3 bases, with 17 bases left in between. Germline V gives CDR1 SGHAT, CDR2 FQDESV (reference sequence). The CDR3 loop spans 14 amino acids. CDR3 coding DNA: TGTGCCAGCGGGGATTCGGGACTTTTCTACGAGCAGTACTTC. Amino acid sequence: CASGDSGLFYEQYF. Supplemented by reference TRBV11-1 and TRBJ2-7, the full variable domain reads EAEVAQSPRYKITEKSQAVAFWCDPISGHATLYWYRQILGQGPELLVQFQDESVVDDSQLPKDRFSAERLKGVDSTLKIQPAELGDSAMYLCASGDSGLFYEQYFGPGTRLTVT.

The sample holds one count of this clone. Other DNA sequences in the same sample also yield this CDR3. The chain is built from TRBV5-1 and TRBJ2-3, with a weak D call TRBD2 (6 bases). Germline lookup yields CDR1 SGHRS and CDR2 YFSETQ. Trimming stripped 7 bases from V and 0 bases from J, with 9 bases between. The CDR3 is 13 amino acids. CDR3 nucleotides: TGCGCCAGCTCAGGGACTAGCACAGATACGCAGTATTTT. This encodes CASSGTSTDTQYF.

The rearrangement uses TRBV28 and TRBJ1-1; TRBD1 aligns across 8 bases. The CDR3 extends over 17 amino acids. Trimming took 6 bases from V and 1 from J; bases not matched to a gene: 13. The germline V gene encodes CDR1 MDHEN and CDR2 SYDVKM. The CDR3 bases are TGTGCCAGCAGGGCTAGCAGGGGGCGCCGGGAGAACACTGAAGCTTTCTTT. Its protein product is CASRASRGRRENTEAFF.

The J gene is TRBJ1-1, the V gene TRBV5-6, with D unresolved. This CDR3 comprises 14 residues. V was pared by 4 bases and J by 1 base, with 11 bases between. CDR1 SGHDT and CDR2 YYEEEE come from the germline V gene. As DNA, the CDR3 is TGTGCCAGCAGCCACAGACCGGGGAACACTGAAGCTTTCTTT. Translated, it gives CASSHRPGNTEAFF.

J is TRBJ1-3 and V is TRBV25-1; D is undetermined. Germline-derived CDR1 and CDR2 are MGHDK and SYGVNS. CDR3 length: 16 amino acids. V was cut by 7 bases and J by 0 bases, with 16 bases left in between. CDR3 sequence reads: CASTPGVAVSGNTIYF. As DNA, the CDR3 is TGTGCCAGCACGCCTGGGGTGGCAGTCTCTGGAAACACCATATATTTT.

The rearrangement joins TRBV28 to TRBJ1-4; TRBD1 aligns across 9 bases. Germline V gives CDR1 MDHEN, CDR2 SYDVKM. Unmatched junction bases numbered 14, after V lost 5 bases and J lost 13 bases. CDR3 size: 15 residues. The DNA of the CDR3 is TGTGCCAGCAGTCGTGGGGTGACAGGGGGAGCAGGACTGTTTTTT. Encoded protein: CASSRGVTGGAGLFF. Filled out from reference TRBV28 and TRBJ1-4, the complete variable domain reads DVKVTQSSRYLVKRTGEKVFLECVQDMDHENMFWYRQDPGLGLRLIYFSYDVKMKEKGDIPEGYSVSREKKERFSLILESASTNQTSMYLCASSRGVTGGAGLFFGSGTQLSVL.

The chain couples TRBV7-2 to TRBJ2-5, with D possibly being TRBD1 or TRBD2 (5 bases each). The CDR3 is 14 residues long. CDR1 SGHTA and CDR2 FQGNSA come from the germline V gene. V dropped 5 bases and J dropped 2 bases, with 12 bases sitting between them. CDR3 coding DNA: TGTGCCAGCAGCGGGGACCTATTTCAAGAGACCCAGTACTTC. It encodes CASSGDLFQETQYF. Full variable domain (missing parts from reference TRBV7-2 and TRBJ2-5): GAGVSQSPSNKVTEKGKDVELRCDPISGHTALYWYRQSLGQGLEFLIYFQGNSAPDKSGLPSDRFSAERTGGSVSTLTIQRTQQEDSAVYLCASSGDLFQETQYFGPGTRLLVL.

V and J are TRBV2 and TRBJ1-1; D might be TRBD1 (5 bases). CDR1 is SNHLY and CDR2 is FYNNEI in the germline V gene. Trimming removed 1 base from V and 1 base from J, with 7 bases in between. There are 14 residues in the CDR3. The CDR3 DNA reads TGTGCCAGCAGTGAAGATACAGGGAACACTGAAGCTTTCTTT. The encoded protein is CASSEDTGNTEAFF.

The V and J genes are TRBV9 and TRBJ2-7; D gene unclear. The CDR3 is 14 residues long. CDR1 is SGDLS and CDR2 is YYNGEE in the germline V gene. V lost 0 bases to trimming and J lost 7 bases, with 14 bases between them. Here the CDR3 reads CASSVDVSAREQYF. CDR3 sequence (DNA): TGTGCCAGCAGCGTAGATGTATCGGCGCGGGAGCAGTACTTC.

The chain uses TRBV7-2 and TRBJ2-5; TRBD2 agrees at 8 bases. The CDR3 is made up of 15 amino acids. J lost 2 bases, V lost 1 base, and 3 bases had no gene match. Looked up from germline, CDR1 is SGHTA and CDR2 is FQGNSA. Here the CDR3 DNA reads TGTGCCAGCAGCTTAGGCGGGAGGCGGCAAGAGACCCAGTACTTC. Its protein is CASSLGGRRQETQYF.

The rearrangement joins TRBV6-5 to TRBJ1-2; D perhaps matches TRBD1 (6 bases). The ends were cut back, 2 bases at V and 6 bases at J, with 10 bases in the middle. This CDR3 has 13 amino acids. The germline CDR1 and CDR2 sequences are MNHEY and SVGAGI. This chain's CDR3 is CASSYDRTDGYTF. CDR3 coding DNA: TGTGCCAGCAGTTACGATAGGACAGATGGCTACACCTTC.

This sequence joins TRBV9 and TRBJ2-1; D ambiguous. Trimming shortened V by 1 base and J by 7 bases, and 9 bases separated the two germline ends. In germline, CDR1 is SGDLS, CDR2 YYNGEE. The CDR3 is 13 amino acids. The CDR3 coding sequence is TGTGCCAGCAGCGTATCACTTACAAATGAGCAGTTCTTC. It is translated as CASSVSLTNEQFF.

The V call is TRBV27, the J call TRBJ2-1; 8 nucleotides agree with TRBD2. The V gene's germline CDR1 is MNHEY and CDR2 SMNVEV (reference sequence). The CDR3 has 17 residues. V lost 4 bases, J lost 3 bases, and 11 bases stayed unmatched. This chain's CDR3 is CASSSEYSGEHYNEQFF. The CDR3 DNA reads as TGTGCCAGCAGTTCCGAGTATAGCGGGGAACACTACAATGAGCAGTTCTTC.